Listed below are T cell receptor beta chains from one sample, sequenced in a study. Via MiXCR, TCRdb re-called the 5' RACE reads, giving one row per CDR3 protein. The data show about 54,000 distinct CDR3 sequences, 15% to 20% seen once. Material for sequencing was naive CD4+ T cells sorted from blood. Receptors were obtained from a female donor with breast cancer. CDR3s include the opening cysteine and the closing phenylalanine or tryptophan. The D gene is left open where the match is weak. Some rows mark clone size as missing; the rest say once, few, many or name a class of expanded clone.

clone_size	v_call	d_call	j_call	cdr3_aa
few	TRBV9	TRBD1	TRBJ2-3	CASRKGAIGTDTQYF
many	TRBV20-1	TRBD2	TRBJ2-5	CSAKLAGGRETQYF
many	TRBV5-1	.	TRBJ2-3	CASSLGGRSPADTQYF
.	TRBV5-1	.	TRBJ1-2	CASSEQGIYGYTF
many	TRBV20-1	TRBD1	TRBJ2-3	CSAHPGQEPKGTQYF
.	TRBV19	.	TRBJ2-6	CASSVSRTSGANVLTF
few	TRBV12-3/TRBV12-4	TRBD2	TRBJ2-1	CASSRRAGDDEQFF
few	TRBV5-6	.	TRBJ1-5	CASSLRPGVNQPQHF
.	TRBV15	.	TRBJ2-7	CATSRDLVRAYEQYF
.	TRBV5-1	.	TRBJ2-5	CASSLGQQETQYF
.	TRBV7-9	.	TRBJ1-2	CASTDMGQNYGYTF
many	TRBV20-1	TRBD1	TRBJ1-2	CSASEMGTGTGAYGYTF
few	TRBV12-3/TRBV12-4	TRBD2	TRBJ2-5	CASSSSGGRKTQYF
.	TRBV5-5	.	TRBJ2-1	CASSSIMGNEQFF
.	TRBV5-1	.	TRBJ2-5	CASSLEGGQYF
few	TRBV15	.	TRBJ1-5	CATSRASKSNQPQHF
.	TRBV29-1	.	TRBJ2-2	CSVGHGNTGELFF
.	TRBV5-1	.	TRBJ1-2	CASSPKTESSNYGYTF
few	TRBV6-5	TRBD2	TRBJ2-7	CASWELAGGRRVYEQYF
many	TRBV6-5	TRBD1	TRBJ2-5	CASSHRTGRETQYF
many	TRBV28	TRBD1	TRBJ1-5	CASSPGGFGNQPQHF
few	TRBV7-3	.	TRBJ2-5	CASSLGGRGTQYF
few	TRBV5-1	.	TRBJ2-2	CASSLGPQGTGELFF
few	TRBV25-1	TRBD2	TRBJ2-4	CASPPGLAFVEVQYF
few	TRBV12-3/TRBV12-4	.	TRBJ2-1	CASIPGAIGNEQFF
many	TRBV12-2	.	TRBJ2-1	CARARRSYNEQFF
few	TRBV29-1	TRBD1	TRBJ2-5	CSVGRGQAQEAQYF
.	TRBV9	TRBD2	TRBJ2-1	CANSVVAGVEYNEQFF
many	TRBV6-5	.	TRBJ2-3	CASSYTLASDTQYF
.	TRBV12-3/TRBV12-4	TRBD2	TRBJ2-1	CATLPGTSGRVTYNEQFF
few	TRBV7-8	.	TRBJ1-5	CASSLVRVMLSNQPQHF
once	TRBV28	TRBD1	TRBJ1-4	CASSFSPGGKEKLFF
many	TRBV10-3	.	TRBJ1-2	CAISGSNRAVYGYTF
.	TRBV5-1	.	TRBJ2-7	CASSLEGSYEQYF
many	TRBV6-5	.	TRBJ2-5	CASGVQGGSETQYF
few	TRBV5-5	TRBD1	TRBJ1-6	CASSLEGTGANSPLHF
many	TRBV6-5	.	TRBJ1-1	CASSYGGGGRTEAFF
medium-sized	TRBV10-3	.	TRBJ2-5	CASKGEQETQYF
many	TRBV7-2	.	TRBJ2-7	CASSLSGRVQYF
.	TRBV7-2	TRBD2	TRBJ2-5	CASSRTSERQETQYF
few	TRBV5-1	.	TRBJ1-1	CASRPSRNTEAFF
few	TRBV5-1	TRBD1	TRBJ2-1	CASSFGQEINEQFF
few	TRBV14	.	TRBJ1-6	CASSHSPLMFNSPLHF
once	TRBV18	.	TRBJ2-7	CASSPNDGVGEQYF
.	TRBV5-1	.	TRBJ1-4	CASREGTTNEKLFF
many	TRBV7-2	TRBD2	TRBJ2-7	CASSRRTSGRDEQYF
few	TRBV5-1	TRBD1	TRBJ1-1	CASSTQGALGTEAFF
.	TRBV20-1	.	TRBJ1-1	CSARSDQEAFF